This TCR beta chain is from a study of blood T cells in healthy people across ages. Findings and caveats of the study: Both naive CD4+ cell counts and diversity were greater in long-lived donors than in aged donors. Leaving the PBMCs unsorted stopped any conclusive comparison of naive versus antigen-experienced cells. Per million T cells, TCR beta diversity dropped roughly linearly as age increased.

Primed by a sample-barcoded 5' primer and a J-beta primer mix, a second PCR proceeded for about 7 to 11 cycles. TCRdb used MiXCR to reprocess the 5' RACE reads, holding one entry per CDR3 protein. There are approximately 810,000 distinct CDR3 sequences in the sample; less than 35% occur only once, and approximately 15% lies in the top ten. This clonotype was counted at least ten times. The antigen is not known. The V segment lost 2 bases and the J segment 4 bases; nucleotides outside the gene matches: 10. Germline V gene data show CDR1 as MNHEY and CDR2 as SVGEGT. There are 16 residues in the CDR3. The individuals who served as donors were healthy Caucasians living in Russia, aged roughly 6 to 100.

This sequence was found in a woman of 80 years or more in good health. The sequencing input was blood. The chain joins TRBV6-2 or TRBV6-3 to TRBJ1-2, with 7 bases identical to TRBD1. CDR3 sequence reads: CASSYAAGGSGYGYTF. In DNA form, the CDR3 reads TGTGCCAGCAGTTACGCCGCAGGGGGTTCAGGCTATGGCTACACCTTC.